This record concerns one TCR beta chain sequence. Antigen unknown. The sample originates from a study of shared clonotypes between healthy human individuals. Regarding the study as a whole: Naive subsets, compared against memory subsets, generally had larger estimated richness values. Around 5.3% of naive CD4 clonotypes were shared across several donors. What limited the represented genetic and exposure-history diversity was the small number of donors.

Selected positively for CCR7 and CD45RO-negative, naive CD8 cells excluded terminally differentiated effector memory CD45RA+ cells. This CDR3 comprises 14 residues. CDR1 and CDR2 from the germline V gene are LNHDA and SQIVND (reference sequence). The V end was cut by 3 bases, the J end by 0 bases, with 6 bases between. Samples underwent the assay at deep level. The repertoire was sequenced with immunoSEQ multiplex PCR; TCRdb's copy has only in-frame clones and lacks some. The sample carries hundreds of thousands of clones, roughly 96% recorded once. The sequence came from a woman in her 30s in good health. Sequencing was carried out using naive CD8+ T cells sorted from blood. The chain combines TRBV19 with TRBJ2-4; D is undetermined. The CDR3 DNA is TGTGCCAGTAGTATCCTCCTAGCCAAAAACATTCAGTACTTC. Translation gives CASSILLAKNIQYF.